Shown below are 30 T cell receptor beta chains from a single sample sequenced in a study of blood T cell repertoires in COVID-19. Here immunoSEQ multiplex PCR was the method, and the copy in TCRdb shows in-frame clones only, minus some. The sample holds 72,000 or so clones, about 85% seen once. The sequencing sample was made of peripheral blood. The receptors were sampled from a woman older than 75 with active or convalescent COVID-19.

The chain combines TRBV3-1 (or the pseudogene TRBV3-2) with TRBJ2-1; D not certain. CDR3 length: 14 residues. The V gene lost 2 bases and the J gene lost 0 bases, with 5 bases spanning the gap. In germline, CDR1 is LGHDT, CDR2 YNNKEL (reference sequence). CDR3 in DNA: TGTGCCAGCAGCCAATGGAGCTCCTACAATGAGCAGTTCTTC. The encoded protein is CASSQWSSYNEQFF.

This clone was counted only a few times. The V and J genes are TRBV5-4 and TRBJ2-2; 10 positions agree with TRBD1. This CDR3 region has 16 residues. J was trimmed by 4 bases and V by 4 bases; bases with no gene match: 7. Germline values: CDR1 SGHNT, CDR2 YYREEE (reference sequence). DNA of the CDR3: TGTGCCAGCAGCGTGACAGGGGGCGCTTCCACCGGGGAGCTGTTTTTT. It encodes CASSVTGGASTGELFF.

V usage is TRBV6-4 and J usage is TRBJ1-5; 7 bases are shared with TRBD1. The germline CDR1 and CDR2 sequences are MRHNA and SNTAGT. J was trimmed by 3 bases and V by 7 bases; bases with no gene match: 12. The CDR3 totals 16 residues. CDR3 nucleotides: TGTGCCAGCACCATACCCGACAGGGCACTCAATCAGCCCCAGCATTTT. As protein: CASTIPDRALNQPQHF.

This chain links TRBV12-3 or TRBV12-4 with TRBJ2-7; 7 nucleotides match TRBD2. The CDR3 consists of 13 residues. The V gene end was trimmed by 0 bases and the J gene end by 7 bases; junction bases not matched to a gene: 3. CDR3 coding DNA: TGTGCCAGCAGTTTAGCGGGGGGGTTTGAGCAGTACTTC. Protein: CASSLAGGFEQYF.

The chain employs TRBV7-9 and TRBJ1-2, with D unclear. CDR1 SEHNR and CDR2 FQNEAQ come from the germline V gene (reference sequence). The CDR3 consists of 14 residues. Trimming cost V 1 base and J 1 base, with 7 bases left between them. This CDR3 is CASSLGGNNYGYTF. In DNA form, the CDR3 reads TGTGCCAGCAGCTTAGGAGGTAATAACTATGGCTACACCTTC.

V is TRBV7-2 and J is TRBJ2-7; D perhaps matches TRBD1 (6 bases). Looked up from germline, CDR1 is SGHTA and CDR2 is FQGNSA. The V end lost 5 bases, the J end lost 2 bases, and 16 bases lay between the germline ends. The CDR3 sequence is 15 residues long. CDR3 sequence reads: CASSPSPGAPYEQYF. Written as DNA, the CDR3 is TGTGCCAGCAGCCCTAGCCCAGGGGCCCCCTACGAGCAGTACTTC.

This chain links TRBV30 with TRBJ1-2; D remains unclear. The CDR3 sequence is 11 residues long. Germline-derived CDR1 and CDR2 are GTSNPN and SVGIG (reference sequence). The V and J ends lost 1 base and 9 bases respectively, with 9 bases between them. CDR3 bases: TGTGCCTGGAGTGGTCTCCGTAGCTACACCTTC. Residues: CAWSGLRSYTF.

V and J are TRBV30 and TRBJ2-3, with 11 bases aligning to TRBD2. CDR1 is GTSNPN and CDR2 is SVGIG in the germline V gene (reference sequence). The CDR3 sequence is 14 residues long. V trimming: 5 bases; J trimming: 8 bases; junction bases outside the gene matches: 9. DNA for the CDR3: TGTGCCTGGTCCTTAGCGGGGGGGCCTGTTACGCAGTATTTT. This gives the protein CAWSLAGGPVTQYF.

The V gene is TRBV29-1, the J gene TRBJ2-3, with TRBD1 matching over 7 bases. The CDR3 covers 15 residues. With V trimmed by 6 bases and J by 3 bases, 12 bases remained unmatched. CDR1 is SQVTM and CDR2 is ANQGSEA in the germline V gene. For the CDR3, the DNA is TGCAGCGTGGAAATTACAGGGGTTGGGACAGATACGCAGTATTTT. Translation: CSVEITGVGTDTQYF.

The chain links TRBV12-3 or TRBV12-4 to TRBJ1-2; a weak D match, TRBD1 (6 bases). The CDR3 loop spans 13 amino acids. The V and J ends lost 5 bases and 6 bases respectively, with 13 bases between them. The CDR3 is CASSLRDNNGYTF. The CDR3 DNA is TGTGCCAGCAGTCTTCGGGACAACAATGGCTACACCTTC.

The chain carries TRBV10-2 and TRBJ1-2, with TRBD1 matching 8 bases. Germline CDR1 reads WSHSY; CDR2 reads SAAADI. The CDR3 loop spans 14 amino acids. Germline trimming cut 4 bases from V and 4 bases from J; bases unmatched to any gene: 5. CDR3 sequence reads: CASSATGAIYGYTF. DNA for the CDR3: TGCGCCAGCAGTGCGACAGGGGCCATCTATGGCTACACCTTC.

The chain carries TRBV14 and TRBJ2-2; D is perhaps TRBD1 (6 bases). The CDR3 has 15 amino acids. Germline V gene lookup returns CDR1 SGHDN and CDR2 FVKESK. Trimming took off 0 bases at V and 10 bases at J, with 15 bases between the two ends. The DNA for the CDR3 is TGTGCCAGCAGCCAAGATTTCAGGGGTGGAGAGGAGCTGTTTTTT. Residues: CASSQDFRGGEELFF.

This clone was recorded once. V usage is TRBV11-3 and J usage is TRBJ2-1; 7 nucleotides line up with TRBD1. Germline trimming cut 5 bases from V and 9 bases from J; bases unmatched to any gene: 13. CDR3 length: 15 amino acids. In germline, CDR1 is SGHNT, CDR2 YENEEA. CDR3 in DNA: TGTGCCAGCAGCCTTCTCCGGAACCCAGGGGGTGAGCAGTTCTTC. Its protein is CASSLLRNPGGEQFF.

The J gene is TRBJ2-3, the V gene TRBV15; 7 bases match TRBD1. The V and J ends lost 3 bases and 4 bases, in that order; junction bases with no gene match: 1. Germline V gene data show CDR1 as LNHNV and CDR2 as YYDKDF (reference sequence). There are 13 residues in the CDR3. For the CDR3, the DNA is TGTGCCACCAGCAGGGACAGGTCAGATACGCAGTATTTT. Residues: CATSRDRSDTQYF.

The CDR3 coding sequence is TGTGCCAGCAGCGTAGGTCGGCGGGGGACAGGGAGAGATACGCAGTATTTT. It yields the protein CASSVGRRGTGRDTQYF. The genes are TRBV9 and TRBJ2-3; 9 bases fit TRBD1. V shed 0 bases, J shed 5 bases, and the junction held 10 bases outside the gene matches. The CDR3 runs to 17 residues. Per germline, CDR1 SGDLS and CDR2 YYNGEE. Together with reference TRBV9 and TRBJ2-3, the CDR3 gives the full variable domain: DSGVTQTPKHLITATGQRVTLRCSPRSGDLSVYWYQQSLDQGLQFLIQYYNGEERAKGNILERFSAQQFPDLHSELNLSSLELGDSALYFCASSVGRRGTGRDTQYFGPGTRLTVL.

The V and J genes are TRBV3-1 (or the pseudogene TRBV3-2) and TRBJ1-5; no clear D. Germline CDR1 and CDR2: LGHDT and YNNKEL (reference sequence). The CDR3 consists of 14 residues. V lost 5 bases and J lost 0, with 8 bases in between. The CDR3 DNA reads as TGTGCCAGCAGCGTCGACACTAGCAATCAGCCCCAGCATTTT. Translated, it gives CASSVDTSNQPQHF.

V usage is TRBV7-2 and J usage is TRBJ1-6; D not certain. The V gene lost 1 base and the J gene lost 4 bases, with 5 bases spanning the gap. CDR1 and CDR2 (germline): SGHTA, FQGNSA. The CDR3 contains 14 residues. The CDR3 bases are TGTGCCAGCAGCTTAGGCGGGTATAATTCACCCCTCCACTTT. Amino acid sequence: CASSLGGYNSPLHF.

The chain employs TRBV3-1 (or the pseudogene TRBV3-2) and TRBJ2-7; 8 bases match TRBD2. The germline V gene has CDR1 LGHDT and CDR2 YNNKEL (reference sequence). The CDR3 contains 17 residues. The J segment lost 2 bases and the V segment lost 5 bases, leaving 14 bases of the junction unmatched. The CDR3 DNA sequence: TGTGCCAGCAGCACGCGAACAAATCCGGGGGGGACCTACGAGCAGTACTTC. This encodes CASSTRTNPGGTYEQYF.

The V call is TRBV19, the J call TRBJ1-3; a weak D match, TRBD1 (6 bases). The germline V gene has CDR1 LNHDA and CDR2 SQIVND (reference sequence). The CDR3 has 14 amino acids. V lost 3 bases and J 3 bases, leaving 9 bases between the germline ends. CDR3 loop: CASSIPGVGNTIYF. Here the CDR3 DNA reads TGTGCCAGTAGTATTCCAGGGGTTGGAAACACCATATATTTT.

The chain has TRBV7-2 and TRBJ2-1, with 13 nucleotides matching TRBD2. The CDR3 is 16 amino acids. The germline gives CDR1 SGHTA, CDR2 FQGNSA. The J segment lost 9 bases and the V segment lost 5 bases, leaving 10 bases of the junction unmatched. Here the CDR3 DNA reads TGTGCCAGCAGCCCTCGGACTAGCGGGGGTAGGATTGAGCAGTTCTTC. Protein product: CASSPRTSGGRIEQFF. The whole variable domain, remainder taken from reference TRBV7-2 and TRBJ2-1, is GAGVSQSPSNKVTEKGKDVELRCDPISGHTALYWYRQSLGQGLEFLIYFQGNSAPDKSGLPSDRFSAERTGGSVSTLTIQRTQQEDSAVYLCASSPRTSGGRIEQFFGPGTRLTVL.

J is TRBJ2-7 and V is TRBV7-2; 11 bases match TRBD2. Trimming took 0 bases from V and 2 from J; bases not matched to a gene: 0. The CDR3 length is 15 residues. Germline V gene sequence: CDR1 SGHTA, CDR2 FQGNSA. The CDR3 protein is CASSLASGGAYEQYF. As DNA, the CDR3 is TGTGCCAGCAGCTTAGCTAGCGGGGGGGCCTACGAGCAGTACTTC.

By share of the sample, this clone is large. The V gene is TRBV6-5, the J gene TRBJ1-6; 8 bases are a match to TRBD1. Germline V CDR1 and CDR2: MNHEY, SVGAGI. The J segment lost 4 bases and the V segment lost 8 bases, leaving 7 bases of the junction unmatched. CDR3 length: 15 amino acids. The CDR3 DNA sequence: TGTGCCAGCCTTCCTGGACAGGGTTATAATTCACCCCTCCACTTT. The encoded protein is CASLPGQGYNSPLHF.

The chain recombines TRBV20-1 with TRBJ1-1; no clear D gene. This CDR3 has 10 amino acids. With 3 bases removed from V and 7 bases from J, the gap between germline ends came to 6 bases. CDR1 DFQATT and CDR2 SNEGSKA come from the germline V gene (reference sequence). The CDR3, as DNA: TGCAGTGCTAGTCGGGGTGAAGCTTTCTTT. This encodes CSASRGEAFF.

V gene TRBV27 combines with J gene TRBJ1-1; weak D call: TRBD1 (6 bases). Trimming removed 5 bases at V and 0 bases at J, with 13 bases between. Germline-derived CDR1 and CDR2 are MNHEY and SMNVEV (reference sequence). The CDR3 has 15 amino acids. CDR3 amino acids: CASSRDKLMNTEAFF. CDR3 DNA sequence: TGTGCCAGCAGTAGGGACAAGCTCATGAACACTGAAGCTTTCTTT.

V is TRBV15 and J is TRBJ1-3; 10 bases match TRBD1. V gave up 3 bases and J gave up 4 bases; unmatched junction bases: 15. There are 19 residues in the CDR3. Germline-derived CDR1 and CDR2 are LNHNV and YYDKDF (reference sequence). The CDR3 DNA is TGTGCCACCAGCAGGGACCGGGACAGGGGTATAGTTTTAGGAAACACCATATATTTT. Its translation is CATSRDRDRGIVLGNTIYF. Full variable domain (remainder filled in from reference TRBV15 and TRBJ1-3): DAMVIQNPRYQVTQFGKPVTLSCSQTLNHNVMYWYQQKSSQAPKLLFHYYDKDFNNEADTPDNFQSRRPNTSFCFLDIRSPGLGDTAMYLCATSRDRDRGIVLGNTIYFGEGSWLTVV.

V usage is TRBV21-1 and J usage is TRBJ2-3; the tabulated D call, TRBD1, remains unverified against the DNA. TRBV21-1 has pseudogene status. The length of the CDR3 is 15 residues. Written as DNA, the CDR3 is TGTGCCAGCAGCAAATTCCGACAGAACACAGATACGCAGTATTTT. It encodes CASSKFRQNTDTQYF.

The J gene is TRBJ2-7, the V gene TRBV28, with no clear D. Germline V CDR1 and CDR2: MDHEN, SYDVKM. The V gene lost 4 bases and the J gene lost 2 bases, with 9 bases spanning the gap. The CDR3 has 13 amino acids. The CDR3 nucleotides are TGTGCCAGCAGTTCACAGAATACCTACGAGCAGTACTTC. It codes for CASSSQNTYEQYF.

The chain is built from TRBV11-2 and TRBJ2-1; 8 bases map to TRBD2. Germline lookup yields CDR1 SGHAT and CDR2 FQNNGV. This CDR3 has 12 amino acids. V shed 5 bases, J shed 10 bases, and the junction held 4 bases outside the gene matches. The CDR3 sequence: CASSQQRGEQFF. Here the CDR3 DNA reads TGTGCCAGCAGCCAACAGCGGGGGGAGCAGTTCTTC. The full variable domain, completed using reference TRBV11-2 and TRBJ2-1, is EAGVAQSPRYKIIEKRQSVAFWCNPISGHATLYWYQQILGQGPKLLIQFQNNGVVDDSQLPKDRFSAERLKGVDSTLKIQPAKLEDSAVYLCASSQQRGEQFFGPGTRLTVL.

V gene TRBV7-2 combines with J gene TRBJ1-5; 7 bases match TRBD1. Unmatched junction bases numbered 11, after V lost 5 bases and J lost 1 base. This CDR3 has 17 amino acids. Per the germline V gene, CDR1 is SGHTA and CDR2 is FQGNSA. DNA for the CDR3: TGTGCCAGCAGCCAGCATTCTACAGGGGTAAGCAATCAGCCCCAGCATTTT. Translating gives CASSQHSTGVSNQPQHF.

This chain joins TRBV4-3 and TRBJ1-4, with 7 nucleotides matching TRBD1. The CDR3 runs 16 residues. Trimming took 1 base from V and 1 from J; bases not matched to a gene: 3. Germline CDR1 and CDR2: LGHNA and YSLEER. The CDR3 DNA follows: TGCGCCAGCAGCCAAGGGAACAGGGGAACTAATGAAAAACTGTTTTTT. Translated, it gives CASSQGNRGTNEKLFF.